This is a list of T cell receptor beta chains from one sample in a study of ipilimumab plus nivolumab after autologous stem cell transplantation. Profiled with immunoSEQ multiplex PCR; TCRdb holds only in-frame clones, not every one. The sample shows about 43,000 clones, approximately 90% of them seen only once. This material consisted of PBMCs, taken in a trial of ipilimumab plus nivolumab as post-transplant consolidation. The receptors were sampled from a male donor with multiple myeloma. Each CDR3 is given with its conserved first and last residue. A D gene is named only where the DNA matches it firmly. A row's size may be missing; if present it is once, few, many or a size class.

v_gene,d_gene,j_gene,abundance,CDR3nt,CDR3aa
TRBV23-1,NA,TRBJ1-5,NA,TGCGCCAGCAGTCACCACAGGAAGGTTAGCAATCAGCCCCAGCATTTT,CASSHHRKVSNQPQHF
TRBV27,NA,TRBJ1-5,NA,TGTGCCAGCAGTTTATGGGCCGATCAGCCCCAGCATTTT,CASSLWADQPQHF
TRBV7-6,NA,TRBJ1-5,NA,TGTGCCAGCAGCTTAGGTCCGAATCGCAATCAGCCCCAGCATTTT,CASSLGPNRNQPQHF
TRBV10-3,TRBD1,TRBJ2-6,once,TGTGCCATCAGTAGACAGGGGGCAGGTGGGGCCAACGTCCTGACTTTC,CAISRQGAGGANVLTF
TRBV18,NA,TRBJ2-2,few,TGTGCCAGCTCACCGAATACCGGGGAGCTGTTTTTT,CASSPNTGELFF
TRBV6-1,TRBD1,TRBJ1-2,NA,TGTGCCAGCACCCTCACAGGGGGAAGCTATGGCTACACCTTC,CASTLTGGSYGYTF
TRBV7-6,TRBD1,TRBJ1-1,NA,TGTGCCAGCAGCAGGACAGGGCCATACGATGAAGCTTTCTTT,CASSRTGPYDEAFF
TRBV6-5,TRBD1,TRBJ1-3,NA,TGTGCCAGCAGTAGGGACAGGGGTGGGAACACCATATATTTT,CASSRDRGGNTIYF
TRBV4-2,TRBD1,TRBJ1-1,NA,TGTGCCAGCAGCTTCGAGGGACAGCTGAACACTGAAGCTTTCTTT,CASSFEGQLNTEAFF
TRBV10-3,NA,TRBJ2-5,NA,TGTGCCATCAGTGAGAGTCGTGCAGGGGAGACAGAGACCCAGTACTTC,CAISESRAGETETQYF
TRBV6-6,NA,TRBJ2-1,NA,TGTGCCAGCAGTTACTTGGCAGGGCAGTTCTTC,CASSYLAGQFF
TRBV9,NA,TRBJ2-3,NA,TGTGCCAGCAGCCCCGGGGTAGCGGCAAGCACAGATACGCAGTATTTT,CASSPGVAASTDTQYF
TRBV5-1,NA,TRBJ2-3,once,TGCGCCAGCAGCTTGGCCGGGGGGCAGGGAGCAGATACGCAGTATTTT,CASSLAGGQGADTQYF
TRBV2,TRBD1,TRBJ1-5,once,TGTGCCAGCAGGGAGCACGGGACAGGGGGATTCGTTAGCAATCAGCCCCAGCATTTT,CASREHGTGGFVSNQPQHF
TRBV29-1,NA,TRBJ2-1,NA,TGCAGCGTTGATAGGGGTCCCAGGACCTACAATGAGCAGTTCTTC,CSVDRGPRTYNEQFF
TRBV2,NA,TRBJ1-2,once,TGTGCCAGCAGTGTTAGGGGCTCTACCTTTAGTTATGGCTACACCTTC,CASSVRGSTFSYGYTF
TRBV9,NA,TRBJ2-6,NA,TGTGCCAGCAGCCCCCAATTTGGGGCCAACGTCCTGACTTTC,CASSPQFGANVLTF
TRBV30,NA,TRBJ1-2,once,TGTGCCTGGAGCCAGTCTAACTATGGCTACACCTTC,CAWSQSNYGYTF
TRBV7-9,NA,TRBJ2-5,NA,TGTGCCAGCAGCCCGTCGTTCGGGGTACAGGAGACCCAGTACTTC,CASSPSFGVQETQYF
TRBV10-1,TRBD2,TRBJ2-1,NA,TGCGCCAGCCGGGGGGCAGCGGGAGGGGGAGATGAGCAGTTCTTC,CASRGAAGGGDEQFF
TRBV7-9,NA,TRBJ1-3,NA,TGTGCCATCCCGGGATCCCGGCGGGGGAACACCATATATTTT,CAIPGSRRGNTIYF
TRBV4-1,TRBD1,TRBJ2-2,NA,TGCGCCAGCAGCTCCTTGCCCAGGACAGGTTTCTTGAACACCGGGGAGCTGTTTTTT,CASSSLPRTGFLNTGELFF
TRBV7-9,TRBD1,TRBJ1-1,NA,TGTGCCAGCAGCTTAGATCCAGGGGGACGAGCTTTCTTT,CASSLDPGGRAFF
TRBV27,TRBD1,TRBJ1-5,NA,TGTGCCAGCAGTTGGACAGGGAATAGCAATCAGCCCCAGCATTTT,CASSWTGNSNQPQHF
TRBV11-2,NA,TRBJ2-7,NA,TGTGCCAGCAGCTTAGAGGCAGGGAGCTCCTACGAGCAGTACTTC,CASSLEAGSSYEQYF
TRBV27,TRBD1,TRBJ1-1,NA,TGTGCCAGCTGGGGACAGGGAAGGACTGAAGCTTTCTTT,CASWGQGRTEAFF
TRBV4-1,TRBD1,TRBJ2-3,NA,TGCGCCAGCAGCCAATACCGGGACAGCGACACAGATACGCAGTATTTT,CASSQYRDSDTDTQYF
TRBV6-5,NA,TRBJ2-2,NA,TGTGCCAGCAGTGTCGAAGGAGGCGGGGAGCTGTTTTTT,CASSVEGGGELFF
TRBV4-1,TRBD2,TRBJ2-3,NA,TGCGCCAGCAGCCAAGACGGAGCTAGCGGTGTGGGAGATACGCAGTATTTT,CASSQDGASGVGDTQYF
TRBV28,NA,TRBJ2-3,NA,TGTGCCAGCAGTTTAAGGGGGGGCGAGGTGGGAGATACGCAGTATTTT,CASSLRGGEVGDTQYF
TRBV7-2,TRBD2,TRBJ2-1,NA,TGTGCCAGCAGCACAAGACCTAGTGGCGGGGGCTCCTACAATGAGCAGTTCTTC,CASSTRPSGGGSYNEQFF
TRBV5-1,NA,TRBJ1-1,NA,TGCGCCAGCAGCTTGGGGGCAGAGTTGAACACTGAAGCTTTCTTT,CASSLGAELNTEAFF
TRBV19,NA,TRBJ1-5,NA,TGTGCCAGTACTCAAGGGTGGGGCCTCAATCAGCCCCAGCATTTT,CASTQGWGLNQPQHF
TRBV27,TRBD2,TRBJ2-2,NA,TGTGCCAGCAGTATGGTTGGGAGGGCCGGGGTGACCGGGGAGCTGTTTTTT,CASSMVGRAGVTGELFF
TRBV6-5,TRBD1,TRBJ2-3,NA,TGTGCCAGCACTACCATCGGGACAGTCCAACCTAAGTATTTT,CASTTIGTVQPKYF
TRBV5-4,NA,TRBJ2-7,NA,TGTGCCAGCACCCCCGGTTTACAGGGAAACTACGAGCAGTACTTC,CASTPGLQGNYEQYF
TRBV9,NA,TRBJ2-1,NA,TGTGCCAGCAGCCCTTCCGTGGGCGGGGCCCCCTACAATGAGCAGTTCTTC,CASSPSVGGAPYNEQFF
TRBV6-5,NA,TRBJ2-7,NA,TGTGCCAGCAGTTACTCCGGGACAACCTCCTACGAGCAGTACTTC,CASSYSGTTSYEQYF
TRBV6-4,NA,TRBJ2-7,NA,TGTGCCAGCAGTCGAACAGAAAAATTAAACTACGAGCAGTACTTC,CASSRTEKLNYEQYF
TRBV7-6,NA,TRBJ1-2,NA,TGTGCCAGCAGCTTAGGCGGGGGGGACTATGGCTACACCTTC,CASSLGGGDYGYTF
TRBV6-6,TRBD2,TRBJ2-3,few,TGTGCCAGCGCAGATCCCGGAGCGGGAGGTACAGATACGCAGTATTTT,CASADPGAGGTDTQYF
TRBV28,NA,TRBJ2-2,NA,TGTGCCACGCTCGCGACTAAGAACACCGGGGAGCTGTTTTTT,CATLATKNTGELFF
TRBV4-3,NA,TRBJ1-1,NA,TGCGCCAGCAGCCCCGCCAAGACACACTTGCGGTGGAACACTGAAGCTTTCTTT,CASSPAKTHLRWNTEAFF
TRBV5-6,TRBD2,TRBJ2-2,NA,TGTGCCAGCAGCTCACTTAGCGGGAGGCCCACCGGGGAGCTGTTTTTT,CASSSLSGRPTGELFF
TRBV6-6,NA,TRBJ1-1,NA,TGTGCCAGCAGTTACCTAAGGGGCCGGGCGGACACTGAAGCTTTCTTT,CASSYLRGRADTEAFF
TRBV7-2,TRBD2,TRBJ2-1,NA,TGTGCCAGCAGCTTCCCTAGCGGAATGCTACAGTTCTTC,CASSFPSGMLQFF
TRBV6-5,NA,TRBJ2-2,NA,TGTGCCAGCAGTTACTCGACATCTACAGACCCCGGGGAGCTGTTTTTT,CASSYSTSTDPGELFF
TRBV19,NA,TRBJ2-7,NA,TGTGCCAGTAGTATAGGATGGGGGTCCTACGAGCAGTACTTC,CASSIGWGSYEQYF
TRBV27,NA,TRBJ2-4,NA,TGTGCCAGCAGTCTAGAAGCCTATAGCGTAGCCAAAAACATTCAGTACTTC,CASSLEAYSVAKNIQYF
TRBV19,NA,TRBJ2-2,NA,TGTGCCAGTACGCAAGCGAAGGGTTCCGGGGAGCTGTTTTTT,CASTQAKGSGELFF
TRBV7-2,NA,TRBJ1-1,few,TGTGCCAGCAGCCCCTCCATCACGAACACTGAAGCTTTCTTT,CASSPSITNTEAFF
TRBV4-2,TRBD1,TRBJ1-4,NA,TGTGCCAGCAGCCAAGATAGTGGGACAGGGTATAATGAAAAACTGTTTTTT,CASSQDSGTGYNEKLFF
TRBV19,NA,TRBJ1-3,NA,TGTGCCAGTAGGCCGAGAGGCTCTGGAAACACCATATATTTT,CASRPRGSGNTIYF
TRBV28,TRBD2,TRBJ2-1,NA,TGTGCCAGCAGTTTGTCTAGCGGTACCTACAATGAGCAGTTCTTC,CASSLSSGTYNEQFF